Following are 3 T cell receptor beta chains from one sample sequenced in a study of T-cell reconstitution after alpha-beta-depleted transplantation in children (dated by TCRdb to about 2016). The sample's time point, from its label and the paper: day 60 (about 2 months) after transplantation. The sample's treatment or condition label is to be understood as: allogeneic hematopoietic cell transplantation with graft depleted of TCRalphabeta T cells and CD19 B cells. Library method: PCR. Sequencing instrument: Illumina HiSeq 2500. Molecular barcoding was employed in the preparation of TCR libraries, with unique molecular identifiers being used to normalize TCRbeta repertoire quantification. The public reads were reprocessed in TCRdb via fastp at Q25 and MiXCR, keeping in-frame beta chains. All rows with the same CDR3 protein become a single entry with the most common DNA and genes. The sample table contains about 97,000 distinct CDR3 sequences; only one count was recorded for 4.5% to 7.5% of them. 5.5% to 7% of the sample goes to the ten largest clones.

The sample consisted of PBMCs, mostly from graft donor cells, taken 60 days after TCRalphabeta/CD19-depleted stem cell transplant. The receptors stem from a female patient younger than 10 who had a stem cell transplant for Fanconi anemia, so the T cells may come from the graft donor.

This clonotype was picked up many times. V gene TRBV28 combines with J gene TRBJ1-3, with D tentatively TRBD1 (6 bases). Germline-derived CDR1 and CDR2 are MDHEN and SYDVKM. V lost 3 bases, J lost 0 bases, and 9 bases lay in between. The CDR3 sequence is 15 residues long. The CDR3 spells CASSFKDSSGNTIYF. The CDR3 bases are TGTGCCAGCAGTTTTAAGGACAGCTCTGGAAACACCATATATTTT.

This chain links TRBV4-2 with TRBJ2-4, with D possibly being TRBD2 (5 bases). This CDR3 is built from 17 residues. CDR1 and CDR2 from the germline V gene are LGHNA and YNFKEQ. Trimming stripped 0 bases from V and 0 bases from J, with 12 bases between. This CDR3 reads CASSQDRLAQAKNIQYF. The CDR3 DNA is TGTGCCAGCAGCCAAGATCGGCTAGCCCAAGCCAAAAACATTCAGTACTTC.

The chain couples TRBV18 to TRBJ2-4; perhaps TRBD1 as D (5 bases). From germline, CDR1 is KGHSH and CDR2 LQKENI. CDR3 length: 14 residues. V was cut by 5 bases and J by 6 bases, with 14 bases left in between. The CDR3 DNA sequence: TGTGCCAGCTCAACCCTCTCCCAGGGAAACATTCAGTACTTC. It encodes CASSTLSQGNIQYF.